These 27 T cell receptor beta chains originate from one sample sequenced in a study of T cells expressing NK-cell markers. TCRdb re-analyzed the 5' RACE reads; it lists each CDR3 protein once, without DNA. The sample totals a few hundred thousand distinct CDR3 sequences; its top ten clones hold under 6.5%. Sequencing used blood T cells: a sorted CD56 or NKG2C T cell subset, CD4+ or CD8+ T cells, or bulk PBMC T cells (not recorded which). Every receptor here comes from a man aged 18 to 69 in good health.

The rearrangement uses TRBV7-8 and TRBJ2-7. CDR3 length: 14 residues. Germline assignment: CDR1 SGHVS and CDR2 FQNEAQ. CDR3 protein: CASSLAHGSYEQYF. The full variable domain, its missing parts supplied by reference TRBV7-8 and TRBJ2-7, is GAGVSQSPRYKVAKRGQDVALRCDPISGHVSLFWYQQALGQGPEFLTYFQNEAQLDKSGLPSDRFFAERPEGSVSTLKIQRTQQEDSAVYLCASSLAHGSYEQYFGPGTRLTVT.

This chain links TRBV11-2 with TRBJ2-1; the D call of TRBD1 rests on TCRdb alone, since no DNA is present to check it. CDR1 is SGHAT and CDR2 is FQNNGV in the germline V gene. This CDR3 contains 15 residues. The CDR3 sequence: CASSFLQAAPNGQFF.

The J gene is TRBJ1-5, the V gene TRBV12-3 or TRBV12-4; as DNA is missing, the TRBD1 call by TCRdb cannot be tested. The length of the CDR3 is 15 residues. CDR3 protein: CASSPFRADNQPQHF.

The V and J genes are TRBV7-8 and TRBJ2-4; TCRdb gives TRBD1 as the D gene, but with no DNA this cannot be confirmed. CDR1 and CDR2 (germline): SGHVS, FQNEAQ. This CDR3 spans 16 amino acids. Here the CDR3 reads CASSFGGSKDKNIQYF.

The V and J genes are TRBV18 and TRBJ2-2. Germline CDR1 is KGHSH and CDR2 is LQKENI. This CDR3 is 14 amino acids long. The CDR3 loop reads CASSPDGNTGELFF.

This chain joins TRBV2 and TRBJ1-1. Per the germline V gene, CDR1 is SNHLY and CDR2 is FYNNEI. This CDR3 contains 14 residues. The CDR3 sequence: CASSEREGDTEAFF.

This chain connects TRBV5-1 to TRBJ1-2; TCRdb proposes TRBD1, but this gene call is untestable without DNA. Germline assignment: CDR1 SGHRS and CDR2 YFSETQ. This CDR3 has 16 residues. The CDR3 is CASSSGTAKPPYGYTF.

The CDR3 here is CSARRGGQVSNQPQHF. The V gene is TRBV20-1, the J gene TRBJ1-5; TCRdb outputs TRBD1, but without DNA this stays unchecked. There are 16 residues in the CDR3. Looked up from germline, CDR1 is DFQATT and CDR2 is SNEGSKA (reference sequence).

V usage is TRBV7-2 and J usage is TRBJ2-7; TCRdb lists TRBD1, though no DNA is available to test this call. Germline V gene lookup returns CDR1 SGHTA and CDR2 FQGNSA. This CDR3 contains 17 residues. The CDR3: CASSSMSSGTGGGEQYF.

This chain's CDR3 is CSVEDFPLDRVVDEQYF. V and J are TRBV29-1 and TRBJ2-7; TCRdb reports TRBD1, a call that lacks DNA to check it against. CDR1 is SQVTM, CDR2 ANQGSEA, per germline. The CDR3 has 17 residues.

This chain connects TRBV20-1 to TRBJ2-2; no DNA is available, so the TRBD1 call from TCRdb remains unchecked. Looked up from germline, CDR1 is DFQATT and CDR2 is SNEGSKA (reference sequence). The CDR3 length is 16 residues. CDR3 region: CSARVGAGVSTGELFF.

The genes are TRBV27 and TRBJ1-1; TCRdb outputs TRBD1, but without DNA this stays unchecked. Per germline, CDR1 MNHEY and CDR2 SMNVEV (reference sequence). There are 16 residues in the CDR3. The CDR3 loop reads CASSFTAGQDNAEAFF.

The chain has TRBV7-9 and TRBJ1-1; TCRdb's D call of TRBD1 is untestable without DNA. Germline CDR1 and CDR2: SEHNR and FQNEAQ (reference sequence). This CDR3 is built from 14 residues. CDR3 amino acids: CASSPTGGDTEAFF.

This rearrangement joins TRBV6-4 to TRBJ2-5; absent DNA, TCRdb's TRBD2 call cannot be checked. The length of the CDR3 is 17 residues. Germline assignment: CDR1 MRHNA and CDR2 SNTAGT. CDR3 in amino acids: CASSDSLIAGTQETQYF.

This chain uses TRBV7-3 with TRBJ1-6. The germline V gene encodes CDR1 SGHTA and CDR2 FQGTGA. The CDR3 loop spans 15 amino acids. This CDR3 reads CASSKYAGSGSPLHF. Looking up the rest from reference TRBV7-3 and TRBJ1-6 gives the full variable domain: GAGVSQTPSNKVTEKGKYVELRCDPISGHTALYWYRQSLGQGPEFLIYFQGTGAADDSGLPNDRFFAVRPEGSVSTLKIQRTERGDSAVYLCASSKYAGSGSPLHFGNGTRLTVT.

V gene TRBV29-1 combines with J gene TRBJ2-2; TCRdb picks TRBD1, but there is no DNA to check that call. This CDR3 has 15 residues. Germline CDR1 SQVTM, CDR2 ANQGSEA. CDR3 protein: CSVGMGALDTGELFF.

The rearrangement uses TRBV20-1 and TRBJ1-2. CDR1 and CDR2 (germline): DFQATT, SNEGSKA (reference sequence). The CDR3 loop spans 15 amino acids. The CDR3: CSASLAASTNYGYTF.

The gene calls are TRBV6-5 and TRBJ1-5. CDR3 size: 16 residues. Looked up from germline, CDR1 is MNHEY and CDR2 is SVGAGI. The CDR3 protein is CASSLGALGDNQPQHF.

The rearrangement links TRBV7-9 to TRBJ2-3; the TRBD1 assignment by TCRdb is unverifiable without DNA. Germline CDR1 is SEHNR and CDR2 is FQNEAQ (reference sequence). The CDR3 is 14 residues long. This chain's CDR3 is CASSFTGGADTQYF.

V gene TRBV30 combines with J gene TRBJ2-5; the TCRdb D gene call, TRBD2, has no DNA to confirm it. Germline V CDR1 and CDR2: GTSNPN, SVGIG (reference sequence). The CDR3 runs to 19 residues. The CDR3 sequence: CAWSVPHPGLAGGQETQYF.

The CDR3 region is CASSYREYSTEAFF. This sequence joins TRBV2 and TRBJ1-1; lacking DNA, the TRBD1 call made by TCRdb goes unchecked. Germline CDR1 SNHLY, CDR2 FYNNEI. The CDR3 has 14 amino acids.

Here the CDR3 reads CASSFAGGGTGELFF. The V and J genes are TRBV5-1 and TRBJ2-2; the D call of TRBD1 rests on TCRdb alone, since no DNA is present to check it. The CDR3 is 15 residues long. Germline CDR1 reads SGHRS; CDR2 reads YFSETQ.

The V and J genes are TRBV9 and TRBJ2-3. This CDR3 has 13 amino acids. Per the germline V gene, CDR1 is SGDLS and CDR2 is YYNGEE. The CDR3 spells CASSFEYGDTQYF.

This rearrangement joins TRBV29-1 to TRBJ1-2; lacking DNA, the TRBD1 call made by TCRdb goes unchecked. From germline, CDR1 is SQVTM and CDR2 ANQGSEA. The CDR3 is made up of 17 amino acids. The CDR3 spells CSVEVRLPGQVFYGYTF.

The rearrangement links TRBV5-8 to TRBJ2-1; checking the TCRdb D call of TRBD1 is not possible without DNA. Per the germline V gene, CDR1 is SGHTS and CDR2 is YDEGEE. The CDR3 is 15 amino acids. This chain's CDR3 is CASSLDRGAVNEQFF.

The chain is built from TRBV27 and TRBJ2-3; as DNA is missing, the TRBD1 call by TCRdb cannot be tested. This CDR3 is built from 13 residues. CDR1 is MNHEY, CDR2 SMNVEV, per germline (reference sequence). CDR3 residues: CASTRGGADTQYF.

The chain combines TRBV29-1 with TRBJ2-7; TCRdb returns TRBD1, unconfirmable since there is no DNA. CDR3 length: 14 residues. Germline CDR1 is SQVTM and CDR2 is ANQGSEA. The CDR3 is CSVGRSGVPYEQYF.